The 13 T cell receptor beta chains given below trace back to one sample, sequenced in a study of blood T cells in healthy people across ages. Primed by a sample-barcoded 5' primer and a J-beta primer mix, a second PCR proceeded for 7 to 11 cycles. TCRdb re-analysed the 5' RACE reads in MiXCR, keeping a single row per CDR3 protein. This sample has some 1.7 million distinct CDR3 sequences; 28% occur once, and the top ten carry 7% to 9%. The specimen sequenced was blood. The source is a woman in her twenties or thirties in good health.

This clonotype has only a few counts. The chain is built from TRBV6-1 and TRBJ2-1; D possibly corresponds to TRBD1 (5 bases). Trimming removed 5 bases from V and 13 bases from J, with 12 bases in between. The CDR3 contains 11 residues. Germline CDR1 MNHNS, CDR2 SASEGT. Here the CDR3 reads CASSYTGSQFF. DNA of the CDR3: TGTGCCAGCAGTTATACAGGATCCCAGTTCTTC.

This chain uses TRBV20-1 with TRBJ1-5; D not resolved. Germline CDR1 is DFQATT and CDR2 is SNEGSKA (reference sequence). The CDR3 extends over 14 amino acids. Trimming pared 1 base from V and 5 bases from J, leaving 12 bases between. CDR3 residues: CSARGGARDQPQHF. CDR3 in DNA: TGCAGTGCTAGAGGGGGTGCCCGGGATCAGCCCCAGCATTTT.

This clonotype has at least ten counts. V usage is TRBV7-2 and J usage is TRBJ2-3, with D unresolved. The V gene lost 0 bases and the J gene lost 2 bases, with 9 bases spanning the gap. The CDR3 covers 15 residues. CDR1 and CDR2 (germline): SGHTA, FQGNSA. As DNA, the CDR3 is TGTGCCAGCAGCTTAGCCGCCTTTTTCACAGATACGCAGTATTTT. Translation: CASSLAAFFTDTQYF.

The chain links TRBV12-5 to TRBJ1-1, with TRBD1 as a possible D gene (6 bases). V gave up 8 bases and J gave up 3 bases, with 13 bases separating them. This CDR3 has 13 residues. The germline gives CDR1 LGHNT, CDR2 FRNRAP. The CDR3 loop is CASRTRTDTEAFF. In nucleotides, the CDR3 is TGTGCTAGTCGTACAAGGACAGACACTGAAGCTTTCTTT.

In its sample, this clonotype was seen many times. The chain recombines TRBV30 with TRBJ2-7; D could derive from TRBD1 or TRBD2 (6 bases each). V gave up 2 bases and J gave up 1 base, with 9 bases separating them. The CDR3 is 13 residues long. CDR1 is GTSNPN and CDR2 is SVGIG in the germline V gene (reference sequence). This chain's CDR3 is CAWSRGRSYEQYF. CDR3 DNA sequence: TGTGCCTGGAGTAGGGGGAGGTCCTACGAGCAGTACTTC.

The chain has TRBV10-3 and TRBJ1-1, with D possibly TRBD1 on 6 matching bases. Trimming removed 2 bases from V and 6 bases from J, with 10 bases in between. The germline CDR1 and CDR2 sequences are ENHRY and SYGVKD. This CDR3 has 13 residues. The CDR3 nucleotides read TGTGCCATCAGTGAGCCAGGGGCGCCTGAAGCTTTCTTT. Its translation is CAISEPGAPEAFF.

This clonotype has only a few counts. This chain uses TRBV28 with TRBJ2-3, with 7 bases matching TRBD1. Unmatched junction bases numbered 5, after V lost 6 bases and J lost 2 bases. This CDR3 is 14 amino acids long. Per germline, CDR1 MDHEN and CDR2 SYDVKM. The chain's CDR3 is CASRPQGDTDTQYF. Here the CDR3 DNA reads TGTGCCAGCAGGCCCCAGGGGGACACAGATACGCAGTATTTT. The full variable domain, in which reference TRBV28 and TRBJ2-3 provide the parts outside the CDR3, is DVKVTQSSRYLVKRTGEKVFLECVQDMDHENMFWYRQDPGLGLRLIYFSYDVKMKEKGDIPEGYSVSREKKERFSLILESASTNQTSMYLCASRPQGDTDTQYFGPGTRLTVL.

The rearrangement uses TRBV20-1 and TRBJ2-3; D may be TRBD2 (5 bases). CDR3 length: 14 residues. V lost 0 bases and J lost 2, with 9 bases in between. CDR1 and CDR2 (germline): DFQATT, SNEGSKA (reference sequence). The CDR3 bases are TGCAGTGCTAGAGATCCGGGGTTCACAGATACGCAGTATTTT. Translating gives CSARDPGFTDTQYF.

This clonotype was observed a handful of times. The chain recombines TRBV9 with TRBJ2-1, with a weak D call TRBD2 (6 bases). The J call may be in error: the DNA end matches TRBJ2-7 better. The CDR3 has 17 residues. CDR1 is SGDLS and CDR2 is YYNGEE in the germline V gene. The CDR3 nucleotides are TGTGCCAGCAGCGTCTGGGTTAGCGGTGCCTCCTACAATGAGCAGTACTTC. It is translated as CASSVWVSGASYNEQYF.

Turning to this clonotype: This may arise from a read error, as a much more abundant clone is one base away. CDR3 nucleotides: TGCGCCAGCAGCCAGGGGTCTATCCTTATCTCCTACGAGCAGTACTTC. This encodes CASSQGSILISYEQYF. V gene TRBV5-1 combines with J gene TRBJ2-7; a possible D gene is TRBD1 (6 bases). CDR1 SGHRS and CDR2 YFSETQ come from the germline V gene. Trimming took off 4 bases at V and 0 bases at J, with 17 bases between the two ends. The CDR3 extends over 16 amino acids.

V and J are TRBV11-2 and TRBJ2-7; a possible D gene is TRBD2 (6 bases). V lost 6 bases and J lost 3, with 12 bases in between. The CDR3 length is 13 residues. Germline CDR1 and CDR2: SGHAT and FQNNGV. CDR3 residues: CASRLAQGYEQYF. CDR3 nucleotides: TGTGCCAGCAGACTAGCCCAGGGCTACGAGCAGTACTTC. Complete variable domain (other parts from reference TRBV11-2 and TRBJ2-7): EAGVAQSPRYKIIEKRQSVAFWCNPISGHATLYWYQQILGQGPKLLIQFQNNGVVDDSQLPKDRFSAERLKGVDSTLKIQPAKLEDSAVYLCASRLAQGYEQYFGPGTRLTVT.

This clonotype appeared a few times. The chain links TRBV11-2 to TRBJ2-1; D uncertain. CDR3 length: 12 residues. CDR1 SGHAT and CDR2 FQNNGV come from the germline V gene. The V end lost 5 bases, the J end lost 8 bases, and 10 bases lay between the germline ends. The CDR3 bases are TGTGCCAGCAGCCATGGGTGGGATGAGCAGTTCTTC. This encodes CASSHGWDEQFF.

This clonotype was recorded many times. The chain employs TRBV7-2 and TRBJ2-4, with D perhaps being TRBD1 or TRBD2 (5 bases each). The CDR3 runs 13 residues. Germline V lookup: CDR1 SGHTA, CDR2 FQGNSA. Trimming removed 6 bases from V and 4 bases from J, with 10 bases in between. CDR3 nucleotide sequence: TGTGCCAGCAGGGGGACCGATAAAAACATTCAGTACTTC. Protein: CASRGTDKNIQYF.